The present T cell receptor (beta chain) was sequenced within a study of blood T cell repertoires in COVID-19. Across the whole study: Some COVID-19 samples were acute and others convalescent; all came from the United States, Italy and Spain.

The CDR3 runs 17 residues. With V trimmed by 0 bases and J by 5 bases, 10 bases remained unmatched. Germline-derived CDR1 and CDR2 are SGHDT and YYEEEE. Participants spanned ages about 18 to 100 years and resided in about two dozen US areas. Here immunoSEQ multiplex PCR was the method, and the copy in TCRdb shows in-frame clones only, minus some. The data contain more than 450,000 clones, around 90% of them seen just once; the ten biggest clones take up 0.7%. The sequence was obtained from a young woman who had recovered from COVID-19. The chain employs TRBV5-6 and TRBJ1-2, with TRBD1 matching 10 bases. The sequencing sample was made of PBMCs or T cells enriched from blood (not recorded which). The CDR3 spells CASSLGGQGGNYYGYTF. In nucleotides, the CDR3 is TGTGCCAGCAGCTTGGGCGGACAGGGGGGGAATTATTATGGCTACACCTTC.